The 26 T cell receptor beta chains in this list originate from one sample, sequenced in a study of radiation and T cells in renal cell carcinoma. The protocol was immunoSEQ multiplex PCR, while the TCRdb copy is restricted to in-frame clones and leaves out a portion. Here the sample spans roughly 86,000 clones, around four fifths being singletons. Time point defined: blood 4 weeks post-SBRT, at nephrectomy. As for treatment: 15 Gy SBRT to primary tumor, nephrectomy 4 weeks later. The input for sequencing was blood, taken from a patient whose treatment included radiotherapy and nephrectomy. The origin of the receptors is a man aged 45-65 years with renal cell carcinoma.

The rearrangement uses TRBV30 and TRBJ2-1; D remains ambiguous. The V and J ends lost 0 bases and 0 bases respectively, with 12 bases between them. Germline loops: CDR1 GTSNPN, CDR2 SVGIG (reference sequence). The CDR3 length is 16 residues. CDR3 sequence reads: CAWSVWVRSSYNEQFF. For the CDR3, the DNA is TGTGCCTGGAGTGTATGGGTCAGAAGCTCCTACAATGAGCAGTTCTTC.

CDR3: CASSFGTGSADTQYF. The CDR3 DNA reads TGTGCCAGCAGCTTTGGGACAGGGTCCGCAGATACGCAGTATTTT. The chain is built from TRBV7-2 and TRBJ2-3, with 9 bases aligning to TRBD1. This CDR3 has 15 amino acids. CDR1 is SGHTA, CDR2 FQGNSA, per germline. Trimming at V came to 3 bases and at J to 4 bases, leaving 5 bases not matched to a gene.

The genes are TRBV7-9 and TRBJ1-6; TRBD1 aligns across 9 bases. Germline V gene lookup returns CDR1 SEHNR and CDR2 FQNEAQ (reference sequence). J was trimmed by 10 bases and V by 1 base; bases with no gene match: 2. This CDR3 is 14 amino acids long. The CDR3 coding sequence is TGTGCCAGCAGCTTAGGGACAGGGGAATCACCCCTCCACTTT. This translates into CASSLGTGESPLHF.

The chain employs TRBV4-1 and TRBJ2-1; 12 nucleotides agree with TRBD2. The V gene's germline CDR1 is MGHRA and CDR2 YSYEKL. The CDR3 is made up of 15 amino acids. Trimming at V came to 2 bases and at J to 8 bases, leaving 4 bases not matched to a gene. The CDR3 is CASSQLAGGGDEQFF. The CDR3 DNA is TGCGCCAGCAGCCAACTAGCGGGAGGGGGAGATGAGCAGTTCTTC.

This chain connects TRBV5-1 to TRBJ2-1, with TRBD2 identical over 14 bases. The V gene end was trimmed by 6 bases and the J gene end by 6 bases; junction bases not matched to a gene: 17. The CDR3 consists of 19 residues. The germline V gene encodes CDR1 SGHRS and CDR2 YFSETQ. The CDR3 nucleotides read TGCGCCAGCACGAAGACTAGCGGGGGGGCCGGAATATTTGGCAATGAGCAGTTCTTC. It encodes CASTKTSGGAGIFGNEQFF.

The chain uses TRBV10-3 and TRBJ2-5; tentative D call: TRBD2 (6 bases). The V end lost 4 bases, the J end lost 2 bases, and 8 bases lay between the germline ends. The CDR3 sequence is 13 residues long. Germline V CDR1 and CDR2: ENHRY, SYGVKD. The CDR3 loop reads CAISGGAQETQYF. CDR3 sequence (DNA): TGTGCCATCAGTGGCGGGGCACAAGAGACCCAGTACTTC.

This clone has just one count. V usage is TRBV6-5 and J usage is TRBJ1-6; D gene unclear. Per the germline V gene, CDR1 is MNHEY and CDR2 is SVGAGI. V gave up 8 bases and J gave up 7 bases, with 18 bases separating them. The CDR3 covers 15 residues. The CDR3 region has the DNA TGTGCCAGCGGCAACGCGCCCGTGGGGAATTCACCCCTCCACTTT. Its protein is CASGNAPVGNSPLHF.

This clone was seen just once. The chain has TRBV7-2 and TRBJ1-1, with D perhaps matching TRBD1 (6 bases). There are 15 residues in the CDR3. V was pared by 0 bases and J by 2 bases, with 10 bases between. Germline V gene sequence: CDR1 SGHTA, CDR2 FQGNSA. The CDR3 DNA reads TGTGCCAGCAGCTTAGCCCCGGGGGCCAACACTGAAGCTTTCTTT. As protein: CASSLAPGANTEAFF.

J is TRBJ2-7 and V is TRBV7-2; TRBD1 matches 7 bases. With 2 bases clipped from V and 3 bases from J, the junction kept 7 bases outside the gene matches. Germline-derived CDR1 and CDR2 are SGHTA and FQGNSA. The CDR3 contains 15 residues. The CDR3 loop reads CASSLIEGASYEQYF. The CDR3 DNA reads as TGTGCCAGCAGCTTAATAGAGGGGGCTAGCTACGAGCAGTACTTC. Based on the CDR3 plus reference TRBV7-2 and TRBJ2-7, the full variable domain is GAGVSQSPSNKVTEKGKDVELRCDPISGHTALYWYRQSLGQGLEFLIYFQGNSAPDKSGLPSDRFSAERTGGSVSTLTIQRTQQEDSAVYLCASSLIEGASYEQYFGPGTRLTVT.

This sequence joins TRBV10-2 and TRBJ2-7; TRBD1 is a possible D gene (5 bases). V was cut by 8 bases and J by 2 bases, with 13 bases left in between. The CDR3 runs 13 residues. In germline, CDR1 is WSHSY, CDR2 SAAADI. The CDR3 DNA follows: TGCGCCAGCGGGGCCGGTGGAACCTACGAGCAGTACTTC. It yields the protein CASGAGGTYEQYF.

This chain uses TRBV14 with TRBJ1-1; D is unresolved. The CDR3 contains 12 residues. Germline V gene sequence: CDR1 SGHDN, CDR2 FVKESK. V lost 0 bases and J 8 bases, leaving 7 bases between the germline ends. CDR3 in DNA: TGTGCCAGCAGCCAAGACACACTAGAAGCTTTCTTT. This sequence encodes CASSQDTLEAFF.

The DNA for the CDR3 is TGTGCCAGCAGCCAAGATCGAGGGTGGAACACCATATATTTT. Translation: CASSQDRGWNTIYF. The chain joins TRBV14 to TRBJ1-3, with D uncertain. V gave up 0 bases and J gave up 7 bases, with 10 bases separating them. Germline V CDR1 and CDR2: SGHDN, FVKESK. This CDR3 has 14 residues.

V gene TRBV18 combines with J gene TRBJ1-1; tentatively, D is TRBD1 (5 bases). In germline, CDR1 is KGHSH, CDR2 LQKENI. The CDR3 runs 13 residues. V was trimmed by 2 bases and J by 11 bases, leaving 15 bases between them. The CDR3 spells CASSPEQGLMAFF. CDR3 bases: TGTGCCAGCTCACCAGAGCAGGGCCTGATGGCTTTCTTT.

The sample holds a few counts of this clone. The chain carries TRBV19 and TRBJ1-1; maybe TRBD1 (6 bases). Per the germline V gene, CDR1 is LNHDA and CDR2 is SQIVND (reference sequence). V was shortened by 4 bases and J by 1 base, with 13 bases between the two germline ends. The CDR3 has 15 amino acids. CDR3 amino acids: CASSRPGHKNTEAFF. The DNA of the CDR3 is TGTGCCAGTAGTAGGCCGGGACACAAGAACACTGAAGCTTTCTTT.

CDR3 amino acids: CATIRTGVTGELFF. The CDR3, as DNA: TGCGCCACCATTCGGACAGGGGTCACCGGGGAGCTGTTTTTT. The chain combines TRBV10-2 with TRBJ2-2; 9 nucleotides align to TRBD1. The CDR3 runs 14 residues. After removal of 10 bases from V and 4 bases from J, the junction contained 7 bases not matched to a gene. Germline CDR1 WSHSY, CDR2 SAAADI.

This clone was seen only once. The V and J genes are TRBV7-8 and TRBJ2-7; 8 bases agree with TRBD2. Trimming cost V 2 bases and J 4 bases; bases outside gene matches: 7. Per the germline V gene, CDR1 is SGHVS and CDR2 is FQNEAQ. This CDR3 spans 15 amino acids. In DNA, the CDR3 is TGTGCCAGCAGCTTACGGGCGGGAGGCGGTTACGAGCAGTACTTC. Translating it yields CASSLRAGGGYEQYF.

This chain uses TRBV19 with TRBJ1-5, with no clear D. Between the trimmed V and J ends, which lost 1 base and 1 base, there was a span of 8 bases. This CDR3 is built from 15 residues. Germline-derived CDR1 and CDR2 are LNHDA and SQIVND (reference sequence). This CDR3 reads CASSIGGISNQPQHF. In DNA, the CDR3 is TGTGCCAGTAGTATAGGAGGGATAAGCAATCAGCCCCAGCATTTT.

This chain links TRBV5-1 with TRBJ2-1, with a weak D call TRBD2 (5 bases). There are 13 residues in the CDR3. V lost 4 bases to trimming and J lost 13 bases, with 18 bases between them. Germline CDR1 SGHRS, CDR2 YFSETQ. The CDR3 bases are TGCGCCAGCAGCCCAGTAACTAGGTTAGGACAGTTCTTC. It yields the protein CASSPVTRLGQFF.

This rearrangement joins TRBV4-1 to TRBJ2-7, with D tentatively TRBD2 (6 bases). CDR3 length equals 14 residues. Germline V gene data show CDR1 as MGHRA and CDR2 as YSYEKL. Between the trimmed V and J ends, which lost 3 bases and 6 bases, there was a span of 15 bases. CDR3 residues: CASSQIQAGGEQYF. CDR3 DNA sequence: TGCGCCAGCAGCCAGATCCAGGCCGGGGGCGAGCAGTACTTC.

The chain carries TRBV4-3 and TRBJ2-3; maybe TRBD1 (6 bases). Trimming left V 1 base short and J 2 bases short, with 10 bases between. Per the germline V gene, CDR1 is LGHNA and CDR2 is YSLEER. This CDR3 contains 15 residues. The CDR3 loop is CASSQGAGATDTQYF. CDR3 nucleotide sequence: TGCGCCAGCAGCCAAGGTGCAGGGGCCACAGATACGCAGTATTTT.

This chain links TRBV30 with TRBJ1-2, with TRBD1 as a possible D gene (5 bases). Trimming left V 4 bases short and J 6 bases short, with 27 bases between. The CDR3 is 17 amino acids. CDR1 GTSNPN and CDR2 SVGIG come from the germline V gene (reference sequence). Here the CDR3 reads CAWNIKLTTILGDGYTF. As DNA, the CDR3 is TGTGCCTGGAATATTAAATTAACCACTATTTTGGGGGATGGCTACACCTTC.

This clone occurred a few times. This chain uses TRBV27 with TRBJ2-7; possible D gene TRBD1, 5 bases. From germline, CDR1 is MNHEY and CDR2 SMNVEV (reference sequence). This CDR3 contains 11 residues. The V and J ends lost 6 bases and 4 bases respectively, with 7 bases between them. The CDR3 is CASRTGYEQYF. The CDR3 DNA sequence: TGTGCCAGCAGAACAGGATACGAGCAGTACTTC.

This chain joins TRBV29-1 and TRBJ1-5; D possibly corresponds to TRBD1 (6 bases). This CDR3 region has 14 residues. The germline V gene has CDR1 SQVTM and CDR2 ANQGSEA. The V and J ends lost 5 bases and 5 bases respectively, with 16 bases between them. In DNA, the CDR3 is TGCAGCGTTCAGTACGGGGGCAACGATCAGCCCCAGCATTTT. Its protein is CSVQYGGNDQPQHF. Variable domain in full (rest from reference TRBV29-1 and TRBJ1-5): SAVISQKPSRDICQRGTSLTIQCQVDSQVTMMFWYRQQPGQSLTLIATANQGSEATYESGFVIDKFPISRPNLTFSTLTVSNMSPEDSSIYLCSVQYGGNDQPQHFGDGTRLSIL.

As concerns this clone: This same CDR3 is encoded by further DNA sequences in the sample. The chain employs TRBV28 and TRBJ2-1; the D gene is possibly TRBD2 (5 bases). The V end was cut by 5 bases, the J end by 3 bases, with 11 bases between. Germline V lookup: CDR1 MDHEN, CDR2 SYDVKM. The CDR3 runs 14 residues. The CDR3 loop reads CASSLPGNYNEQFF. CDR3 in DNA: TGTGCCAGCAGTCTACCGGGAAACTACAATGAGCAGTTCTTC.

The CDR3 DNA sequence: TGTGCCAGTAGTACCACAGGGAACCTAGATGAAAAACTGTTTTTT. Encoded protein: CASSTTGNLDEKLFF. J is TRBJ1-4 and V is TRBV19; D possibly corresponds to TRBD1 (6 bases). CDR1 and CDR2 from the germline V gene are LNHDA and SQIVND (reference sequence). The CDR3 consists of 15 residues. V was cut by 4 bases and J by 6 bases, with 15 bases left in between. The variable domain in full, completed from reference TRBV19 and TRBJ1-4, reads DGGITQSPKYLFRKEGQNVTLSCEQNLNHDAMYWYRQDPGQGLRLIYYSQIVNDFQKGDIAEGYSVSREKKESFPLTVTSAQKNPTAFYLCASSTTGNLDEKLFFGSGTQLSVL.

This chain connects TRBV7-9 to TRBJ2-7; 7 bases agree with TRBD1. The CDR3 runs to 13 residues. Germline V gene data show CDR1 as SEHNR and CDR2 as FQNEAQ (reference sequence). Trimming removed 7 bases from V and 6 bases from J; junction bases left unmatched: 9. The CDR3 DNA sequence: TGTGCCAGCACGAAAAATAACAGGGGCGAGCAGTACTTC. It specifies CASTKNNRGEQYF.